The rows below give T cell receptor beta chains drawn from one sample of a study of blood T cells in healthy people across ages. MiXCR, applied by TCRdb to the 5' RACE reads, yields one record per CDR3 protein. The table includes 780,000 or so distinct CDR3 sequences, 20% to 25% detected once. These records were also assigned to another study, of T cells of mothers and their children.

The source material was blood. These receptors were collected from a boy under 18 in good health. Both conserved end residues are part of each CDR3. A D gene is named only where the DNA matches it firmly. Expanded clones are given a class, and other clones once, few, many or no size at all.

>few|TRBJ2-1|TRBV27|NA
CASSLSYKDEQFF
TGTGCCAGCAGTTTATCGTATAAGGATGAGCAGTTCTTC
>NA|TRBJ2-5|TRBV7-3|NA
CASSLIAQGPQYF
TGTGCCAGCAGCTTAATAGCGCAAGGGCCCCAGTACTTC
>few|TRBJ2-1|TRBV4-3|TRBD2
CASSQELAGGLYNEQFF
TGCGCCAGCAGCCAAGAACTAGCGGGAGGGCTTTACAATGAGCAGTTCTTC
>NA|TRBJ2-7|TRBV10-3|NA
CAISNSYEQYF
TGTGCCATCTCAAACTCCTACGAGCAGTACTTC
>NA|TRBJ2-3|TRBV13|TRBD2
CASSSKAGGRGTDTQYF
TGTGCCAGCAGCTCAAAAGCGGGGGGGCGAGGCACAGATACGCAGTATTTT
>few|TRBJ2-2|TRBV29-1|NA
CSVVGLGGGELFF
TGCAGCGTCGTGGGACTGGGAGGCGGGGAGCTGTTTTTT
>NA|TRBJ1-2|TRBV29-1|NA
CSVGGTFGRGGYTF
TGCAGCGTCGGGGGAACATTCGGTCGCGGGGGCTACACCTTC
>few|TRBJ2-3|TRBV7-2|NA
CASSGGGLNTQYF
TGTGCCAGCAGTGGCGGGGGCCTGAATACGCAGTATTTT
>few|TRBJ2-2|TRBV29-1|NA
CSVEGLSGELFF
TGCAGCGTTGAGGGGTTATCCGGGGAGCTGTTTTTT
>NA|TRBJ2-7|TRBV20-1|NA
CSAAGWEIGSYEQYF
TGCAGTGCTGCAGGCTGGGAGATTGGATCCTACGAGCAGTACTTC
>NA|TRBJ2-5|TRBV20-1|NA
CSARDKGGTETQYF
TGCAGTGCTAGAGATAAAGGGGGTACGGAGACCCAGTACTTC
>NA|TRBJ2-5|TRBV29-1|NA
CSVWGVGEKETQYF
TGCAGCGTTTGGGGGGTGGGAGAGAAAGAGACCCAGTACTTC
>NA|TRBJ2-7|TRBV9|NA
CASSVDGGHEQYF
TGTGCCAGCAGCGTAGACGGAGGGCACGAGCAGTACTTC
>NA|TRBJ2-1|TRBV7-2|NA
CASSLASLVNYNEQFF
TGTGCCAGCAGCTTAGCGAGTCTAGTAAACTACAATGAGCAGTTCTTC
>NA|TRBJ1-1|TRBV4-3|NA
CASSQDKWNTEAFF
TGCGCCAGCAGCCAAGATAAATGGAACACTGAAGCTTTCTTT
>many|TRBJ1-2|TRBV6-5|NA
CASSYSGNYGYTF
TGTGCCAGCAGTTATTCGGGAAACTATGGCTACACCTTC
>NA|TRBJ2-3|TRBV27|TRBD2
CASSLTSGVGSTDTQYF
TGTGCCAGCAGCCTTACTAGCGGGGTCGGTAGCACAGATACGCAGTATTTT
>NA|TRBJ2-5|TRBV20-1|TRBD1
CSASRGRETQYF
TGCAGTGCTAGCAGGGGGCGGGAGACCCAGTACTTC
>many|TRBJ2-1|TRBV6-2/TRBV6-3|TRBD2
CASSGTSGRALYNEQFF
TGTGCCAGCAGCGGGACTAGCGGGAGGGCCCTCTACAATGAGCAGTTCTTC
>NA|TRBJ2-2|TRBV6-1|NA
CASSEIQGPTGELFF
TGTGCCAGCAGTGAAATCCAGGGCCCAACCGGGGAGCTGTTTTTT
>NA|TRBJ2-7|TRBV12-3/TRBV12-4|NA
CASSLGASRDLYEQYF
TGTGCCAGCAGTTTAGGAGCCTCGCGCGACCTCTACGAGCAGTACTTC
>few|TRBJ1-3|TRBV15|NA
CATSSQGSSGNTIYF
TGTGCCACCAGCAGCCAGGGGAGCTCTGGAAACACCATATATTTT
>few|TRBJ2-1|TRBV20-1|TRBD1
CSAGGDRAKPYNEQFF
TGCAGTGCTGGGGGGGACAGGGCGAAACCCTACAATGAGCAGTTCTTC
>NA|TRBJ2-7|TRBV4-3|NA
CASSQDYDPNSGQYF
TGCGCCAGCAGCCAAGATTATGACCCAAACTCCGGGCAGTACTTC
>few|TRBJ2-5|TRBV7-9|NA
CAADGGIRETQYF
TGTGCGGCGGATGGGGGAATTAGAGAGACCCAGTACTTC
>few|TRBJ1-2|TRBV4-3|TRBD1
CASSRGQGPYGYTF
TGCGCCAGCAGCCGCGGACAGGGGCCGTATGGCTACACCTTC
>NA|TRBJ1-3|TRBV7-9|NA
CASSRRNTGNTIYF
TGTGCCAGCAGCAGACGAAACACTGGAAACACCATATATTTT
>few|TRBJ1-6|TRBV28|NA
CASRAGFYNSPLHF
TGTGCCAGCAGGGCAGGGTTTTATAATTCACCCCTCCACTTT
>few|TRBJ2-3|TRBV28|NA
CASSLWGGPGDTQYF
TGTGCCAGCAGTTTGTGGGGGGGCCCCGGAGATACGCAGTATTTT
>NA|TRBJ1-3|TRBV6-6|NA
CASSSRGGNTIYF
TGTGCCAGCAGTTCTAGGGGGGGAAACACCATATATTTT
>many|TRBJ1-1|TRBV7-9|NA
CASSLVGTNTEAFF
TGTGCCAGCAGCTTAGTGGGGACGAACACTGAAGCTTTCTTT
>NA|TRBJ2-5|TRBV27|TRBD2
CASSPLLAGGVETQYF
TGTGCCAGCAGTCCTCTACTAGCGGGAGGGGTGGAGACCCAGTACTTC
>NA|TRBJ2-2|TRBV20-1|TRBD1
CSAGRDRGSLTNTGELFF
TGCAGTGCTGGCCGGGACAGGGGGTCCCTGACGAACACCGGGGAGCTGTTTTTT
>NA|TRBJ1-1|TRBV6-5|NA
CASSYSSWQPGAAFF
TGTGCCAGCAGTTACTCAAGTTGGCAGCCCGGAGCGGCTTTCTTT
>NA|TRBJ1-5|TRBV2|NA
CGSRGDTFNQPQHF
TGTGGCAGCAGGGGAGACACCTTTAATCAGCCCCAGCATTTT
>NA|TRBJ2-7|TRBV28|NA
CASSFWGAYEQYF
TGTGCCAGCAGTTTTTGGGGGGCCTACGAGCAGTACTTC
>few|TRBJ1-2|TRBV28|NA
CASSLWTEEYYGYTF
TGTGCCAGCAGTTTATGGACCGAGGAGTACTATGGCTACACCTTC
>NA|TRBJ1-5|TRBV20-1|NA
CSASPEADLQPQHF
TGCAGTGCTAGTCCAGAGGCCGATCTTCAGCCCCAGCATTTT
>NA|TRBJ2-4|TRBV19|NA
CASTQDGVSAKNIQYF
TGTGCCAGTACCCAGGACGGGGTATCGGCCAAAAACATTCAGTACTTC
>NA|TRBJ2-7|TRBV20-1|NA
CSARDRGTLFYEQYF
TGCAGTGCTAGAGATCGGGGGACACTCTTCTACGAGCAGTACTTC
>few|TRBJ2-4|TRBV20-1|NA
CSASLMGVSIQYF
TGCAGTGCTAGTCTTATGGGGGTAAGCATTCAGTACTTC
>few|TRBJ2-1|TRBV11-2|TRBD1
CASSYRGREQFF
TGTGCCAGCAGTTACAGGGGGCGTGAGCAGTTCTTC
>few|TRBJ1-2|TRBV12-3/TRBV12-4|NA
CASSVGRAHGYTF
TGTGCCAGCAGTGTCGGCAGGGCCCATGGCTACACCTTC
>NA|TRBJ2-4|TRBV5-1|TRBD2
CASSSGLAGDIQYF
TGCGCCAGCAGCTCCGGACTAGCCGGGGACATTCAGTACTTC
>many|TRBJ2-7|TRBV28|NA
CASSLYRTGLYEQYF
TGTGCCAGCAGTTTATACCGGACAGGACTATACGAGCAGTACTTC
>NA|TRBJ2-5|TRBV28|NA
CASTSPWERTLGETQYF
TGTGCCAGCACCTCCCCCTGGGAGCGAACCCTGGGAGAGACCCAGTACTTC
>NA|TRBJ1-2|TRBV28|TRBD1
CASTGQGYGYTF
TGTGCCAGCACTGGACAGGGCTATGGCTACACCTTC
>once|TRBJ2-7|TRBV7-2|TRBD1
CASSLALTLGQGLEQYF
TGTGCCAGCAGCTTAGCGCTAACCCTGGGACAGGGGCTCGAGCAGTACTTC
>few|TRBJ2-3|TRBV7-2|NA
CASSPWRTLTDTQYF
TGTGCCAGCAGCCCTTGGCGGACGCTCACAGATACGCAGTATTTT
>NA|TRBJ2-5|TRBV6-1|NA
CASTLDTYDREQYF
TGTGCCAGCACTCTGGACACCTACGACCGGGAGCAGTACTTC
>few|TRBJ1-1|TRBV3-1|NA
CASSQSSVNTEAFF
TGTGCCAGCAGCCAATCATCAGTGAACACTGAAGCTTTCTTT
>NA|TRBJ2-5|TRBV15|NA
CATSRAGRLSVRQETQYF
TGTGCCACCAGCAGAGCGGGGCGTTTATCGGTGCGGCAAGAGACCCAGTACTTC
>few|TRBJ1-6|TRBV7-2|NA
CASSLDRSYNSPLHF
TGTGCCAGCAGCTTAGATCGCTCGTATAATTCACCCCTCCACTTT
>NA|TRBJ2-7|TRBV14|TRBD1
CASSPADRAYSYEQYF
TGTGCCAGCAGCCCAGCTGACAGGGCTTACTCCTACGAGCAGTACTTC
>NA|TRBJ2-5|TRBV28|NA
CASSLWDAALPETQYF
TGTGCCAGCAGTTTATGGGACGCAGCTCTTCCGGAGACCCAGTACTTC
>NA|TRBJ1-2|TRBV6-2/TRBV6-3|NA
CASSYRPRDGGYGYTF
TGTGCCAGCAGTTACCGACCAAGGGACGGAGGCTATGGCTACACCTTC
>NA|TRBJ2-7|TRBV4-1|TRBD2
CAGSQEWGGTYEQYF
TGCGCCGGCAGCCAAGAATGGGGGGGTACCTACGAGCAGTACTTC
>NA|TRBJ2-2|TRBV9|TRBD2
CANSVDRGANTGELFF
TGTGCCAACAGCGTAGATCGGGGGGCGAACACCGGGGAGCTGTTTTTT
>NA|TRBJ2-7|TRBV5-5|NA
CASSLGSVWGSYEHYF
TGTGCCAGCAGCTTGGGATCGGTGTGGGGCTCCTACGAGCATTACTTC